This paragraph reports one TCR beta chain. Its antigen is unknown. No base-level quality is on record; no much larger clone is a single base apart. The germline V gene specifies SGDLS as CDR1 and YYNGEE as CDR2. Trimming removed 0 bases from V and 4 bases from J, leaving 13 bases between the germline ends. The CDR3 sequence holds 15 residues, the cysteine and phenylalanine included. Left in the record is the CDR3 DNA by itself, 45 bases read in frame from the first base. The library was obtained by the immunoSEQ multiplex PCR assay. The clones in this table, taken by TCRdb from immuneACCESS, are in-frame only. Not every clone is retained; where verified, under half of the shortfall comes from an unresolved V gene, and the cause of the rest is unknown. Present in this sample are 55,000 to 65,000 clones, 80% to 90% of which were seen just once. The ten largest clones represent 0.89% of the sample. This specimen comes from a study of T cell changes during pregnancy in multiple sclerosis (dated by TCRdb to the late 2010s). General notes on the study: Changes in the T cell repertoire over the course of pregnancy were examined in this study in women with multiple sclerosis.

The material was peripheral blood, obtained in the first trimester of pregnancy. This sequence uses TRBV9 and TRBJ1-1; there is no confident call for the D gene. The clonotype originates from a female donor in good health, enrolled as a control in a pregnancy study. The CDR3 corresponds to CASSVEGRGVTEAFF. The DNA reads TGTGCCAGCAGCGTAGAGGGCCGCGGGGTCACTGAAGCTTTCTTT.